This is a list of T cell receptor beta chains from one sample in a study of technical replicates of blood from several donors. Using immunoSEQ multiplex PCR, the repertoire was profiled, and TCRdb retains in-frame clones only, with some absent. This sample has about 83,000 clones; 92% occur once, and the top ten carry around 0.3%. The sequencing input was T cells isolated from PBMCs. The receptor source for this set is a human donor in good health. CDR3s include the opening cysteine and the closing phenylalanine or tryptophan. The D gene is left open where the match is weak. Rows give clone size only sometimes, using once, few, many, or a class for an expanded clone.

V gene,clone size,J gene,D gene,CDR3 DNA,CDR3 protein
TRBV7-9,.,TRBJ1-1,.,TGTGCCAGCAGCTTATCGGGCCGGGGGAACACTGAAGCTTTCTTT,CASSLSGRGNTEAFF
TRBV19,.,TRBJ2-7,.,TGTGCCAGTAGTATAGTAACAGGACCCTACGAGCAGTACTTC,CASSIVTGPYEQYF
TRBV18,few,TRBJ1-1,.,TGTGCCAGCTCACCCCTAGCAGTACTGAACACTGAAGCTTTCTTT,CASSPLAVLNTEAFF
TRBV7-2,.,TRBJ2-7,TRBD1,TGTGCCAGCAGCCTGGGGACAGGGTCCTACGAGCAGTACTTC,CASSLGTGSYEQYF
TRBV5-1,.,TRBJ2-5,.,TGCGCCAGCAGCTTTCGACAGGGAGGAGAGACCCAGTACTTC,CASSFRQGGETQYF
TRBV4-2,.,TRBJ2-7,TRBD1,TGTGCCAGCAGCCAAGATCCAGGCAGGGGGTCTCCCTACGAGCAGTACTTC,CASSQDPGRGSPYEQYF
TRBV6-6,.,TRBJ2-3,TRBD1,TGTGCCACTGCGACAGGGGGTGAAGATACGCAGTATTTT,CATATGGEDTQYF
TRBV5-8,.,TRBJ1-1,.,TGTGCCAGCAGCTCGAGACAGGACGGCACTGAAGCTTTCTTT,CASSSRQDGTEAFF
TRBV10-3,.,TRBJ2-2,TRBD1,TGTGCCATCAGTGAGTCGATAGGGACAGATTCTAACACCGGGGAGCTGTTTTTT,CAISESIGTDSNTGELFF
TRBV5-4,.,TRBJ1-2,TRBD1,TGTGCCAGCCTCTCTCCTACAGGGGATGGCTACACCTTC,CASLSPTGDGYTF
TRBV6-5,.,TRBJ2-7,TRBD1,TGTGCCAGCTTCAGCCGGACAGGCCACGAGCAGTACTTC,CASFSRTGHEQYF
TRBV27,.,TRBJ2-2,TRBD1,TGTGCCAGCAGTTCTAGCCGAACCGGGACAGGGGGCGGGAGCGAGGAGCTGTTTTTT,CASSSSRTGTGGGSEELFF
TRBV30,.,TRBJ1-6,.,TGTGCCTGGAGTGTCCCCTCGACACCAGGTGGTTCACCCCTCCACTTT,CAWSVPSTPGGSPLHF
TRBV7-9,.,TRBJ1-4,.,TGTGCCAGCAGCTACGGGACAACTAATGAAAAACTGTTTTTT,CASSYGTTNEKLFF
TRBV29-1,.,TRBJ2-5,TRBD2,TGCAGCGTTGACCCAGGCGGGGGGCAAGAGACCCAGTACTTC,CSVDPGGGQETQYF
TRBV7-9,.,TRBJ2-7,TRBD1,TGTGCCAGCAGCTTAGTGGGGACAGGGGGCGACGAGCAGTACTTC,CASSLVGTGGDEQYF
TRBV19,.,TRBJ1-2,TRBD1,TGTGCCAGTAGTATACAGGACAGGAAGACCCACACCTTC,CASSIQDRKTHTF
TRBV19,.,TRBJ2-3,TRBD1,TGTGCCAGTAGTATTGGGCAGGGGGAAGATACGCAGTATTTT,CASSIGQGEDTQYF
TRBV19,.,TRBJ2-7,.,TGTGCCAGTAGTATTGGACAGTCCTACGAGCAGTACTTC,CASSIGQSYEQYF
TRBV6-5,.,TRBJ1-2,.,TGTGCCAGCAGTTACTCGTTATCGGCGGATGGCTACACCTTC,CASSYSLSADGYTF
TRBV18,.,TRBJ1-2,.,TGTGCCAGCTCACCACCACAGGGAGGGGATGGCTACACCTTC,CASSPPQGGDGYTF
TRBV11-2,.,TRBJ1-1,.,TGTGCCAGCAGCTTATTTGGCCAGGGAAACACTGAAGCTTTCTTT,CASSLFGQGNTEAFF
TRBV7-8,.,TRBJ1-2,TRBD1,TGTGCCAGCAGCCCTGACAGGGAAACCTACTATGGCTACACCTTC,CASSPDRETYYGYTF
TRBV28,.,TRBJ1-1,.,TGTGCCAGCAGACGGGGGACGCTAAATGAAGCTTTCTTT,CASRRGTLNEAFF
TRBV5-4,.,TRBJ2-3,TRBD2,TGTGCCAGCAGCTCAATAGCGGGCGCTAGCACAGATACGCAGTATTTT,CASSSIAGASTDTQYF
TRBV19,.,TRBJ1-1,TRBD1,TGTGCCAGTAGTATCACAGGGGCCATAACTGAAGCTTTCTTT,CASSITGAITEAFF
TRBV19,.,TRBJ2-1,.,TGTGCCAGTAGTATGATTGGCGGCGTCTCCAATGAGCAGTTCTTC,CASSMIGGVSNEQFF
TRBV20-1,few,TRBJ1-1,.,TGCAGTGCTAGGGACAGAGAAGCTTTCTTT,CSARDREAFF
TRBV7-9,.,TRBJ2-5,TRBD2,TGTGCCAGCAGCTTAGCTACTAGCGGGGGATCGGAGACCCAGTACTTC,CASSLATSGGSETQYF
TRBV5-4,.,TRBJ2-1,.,TGTGCCACCCTTGAGTCTCGAAATTACAATGAGCAGTTCTTC,CATLESRNYNEQFF
TRBV4-1,few,TRBJ2-1,.,TGCGCCAGCACCACCTTTTCAGAAAACAATGAGCAGTTCTTC,CASTTFSENNEQFF
TRBV5-1,.,TRBJ2-1,TRBD1,TGCGCCAGCAGCACGCCGGGACAGGGTTTGGGTGAGCAGTTCTTC,CASSTPGQGLGEQFF
TRBV10-1,few,TRBJ2-2,.,TGCGCCAGCAGTGAGTCCAGGGTCACCGGGGAGCTGTTTTTT,CASSESRVTGELFF
TRBV2,.,TRBJ1-1,TRBD1,TGTGCCAGCAGTGTGGGACAGGGGGGAAACACTGAAGCTTTCTTT,CASSVGQGGNTEAFF